One sample yielded the 29 T cell receptor beta chains listed below, sequenced in a study of technical replicates of blood from a few donors. TCRdb's copy holds only in-frame clones and misses some; the assay was immunoSEQ multiplex PCR. The table has around 50,000 clones, about 93% seen once; the top ten hold about 3.8%. The sample comprised PBMCs. All receptors derive from a human donor in good health. Some clones in this sample may be carry-over from other donors' samples.

The chain is built from TRBV4-2 and TRBJ1-2; weak D call: TRBD1 (6 bases). CDR3 length equals 15 residues. V was pared by 0 bases and J by 8 bases, with 16 bases between. The germline gives CDR1 LGHNA, CDR2 YNFKEQ. In DNA, the CDR3 is TGTGCCAGCAGCCAAGAAGTCGGGACAATCACCGGCTACACCTTC. Its protein is CASSQEVGTITGYTF.

By share, this clone ranks as medium-sized. J is TRBJ1-6 and V is TRBV4-1, with TRBD1 as a possible D gene (5 bases). The length of the CDR3 is 15 residues. V shed 4 bases and J shed 10 bases, with 17 bases lying between them. The germline CDR1 and CDR2 sequences are MGHRA and YSYEKL. The DNA for the CDR3 is TGCGCCAGCAGCCTCACCGGGGGGAGGGTCTCACCCCTCCACTTT. This sequence encodes CASSLTGGRVSPLHF.

The chain combines TRBV2 with TRBJ2-3, with 7 bases matching TRBD1. CDR1 is SNHLY and CDR2 is FYNNEI in the germline V gene. This CDR3 is built from 15 residues. The V and J ends lost 5 bases and 0 bases, in that order; junction bases with no gene match: 5. CDR3 protein: CASSFQGVSTDTQYF. The CDR3 region has the DNA TGTGCCAGCAGTTTCCAGGGGGTGAGCACAGATACGCAGTATTTT.

The gene calls are TRBV30 and TRBJ2-5, with TRBD1 matching over 9 bases. V lost 1 base to trimming and J lost 3 bases; unmatched junction nucleotides: 9. This CDR3 contains 16 residues. Germline CDR1 GTSNPN, CDR2 SVGIG (reference sequence). CDR3 DNA sequence: TGTGCCTGGAGTGCCGAGGGACAGGGAAGAAAAGAGACCCAGTACTTC. This gives the protein CAWSAEGQGRKETQYF. The variable domain in full, completed from reference TRBV30 and TRBJ2-5, reads SQTIHQWPATLVQPVGSPLSLECTVEGTSNPNLYWYRQAAGRGLQLLFYSVGIGQISSEVPQNLSASRPQDRQFILSSKKLLLSDSGFYLCAWSAEGQGRKETQYFGPGTRLLVL.

The chain employs TRBV5-6 and TRBJ1-5; 12 nucleotides align to TRBD1. Trimming removed 5 bases from V and 7 bases from J; junction bases left unmatched: 10. Germline lookup yields CDR1 SGHDT and CDR2 YYEEEE. The CDR3 spans 16 residues. The chain's CDR3 is CASSAGTGGFGQPQHF. Here the CDR3 DNA reads TGTGCCAGCAGTGCCGGGACAGGGGGCTTCGGACAGCCCCAGCATTTT.

The V and J genes are TRBV4-2 and TRBJ1-2; no clear D gene. Germline lookup yields CDR1 LGHNA and CDR2 YNFKEQ. Trimming took off 1 base at V and 4 bases at J, with 13 bases between the two ends. This CDR3 is built from 15 residues. The CDR3 reads CASSQAGGVFYGYTF. The CDR3 region has the DNA TGTGCCAGCAGCCAAGCGGGCGGGGTCTTCTATGGCTACACCTTC.

CDR3 sequence (DNA): TGTGCCAGCAGCCCCCCGGTGACTAGCGGATACTACAATGAGCAGTTCTTC. Its translation: CASSPPVTSGYYNEQFF. J is TRBJ2-1 and V is TRBV7-9; TRBD2 matches 9 bases. Germline CDR1 and CDR2: SEHNR and FQNEAQ (reference sequence). Germline trimming cut 5 bases from V and 3 bases from J; bases unmatched to any gene: 11. The CDR3 length is 17 residues.

This clone was counted between two and nine times. J is TRBJ2-3 and V is TRBV5-1; no clear D gene. This CDR3 is built from 14 residues. The germline CDR1 and CDR2 sequences are SGHRS and YFSETQ. Trimming stripped 2 bases from V and 0 bases from J, with 7 bases between. The CDR3 nucleotides are TGCGCCAGCAGCTTACAAACCAGCACAGATACGCAGTATTTT. Encoded protein: CASSLQTSTDTQYF.

This clone was picked up one time. The V gene is TRBV2, the J gene TRBJ1-3; TRBD1 aligns across 9 bases. V was clipped by 5 bases and J by 1 base; unmatched bases: 6. Germline V gives CDR1 SNHLY, CDR2 FYNNEI. CDR3 size: 16 residues. CDR3 residues: CASSTPGQGSGNTIYF. In DNA, the CDR3 is TGTGCCAGCAGTACTCCGGGACAGGGTTCTGGAAACACCATATATTTT.

This clone was detected once. The chain uses TRBV6-5 and TRBJ2-2, with 7 bases that match TRBD1. This CDR3 has 16 residues. Trimming took 1 base from V and 6 from J; bases not matched to a gene: 8. The germline V gene has CDR1 MNHEY and CDR2 SVGAGI. CDR3 sequence (DNA): TGTGCCAGCAGTTACTGGAACAGGGGTAGATCCGGGGAGCTGTTTTTT. It is translated as CASSYWNRGRSGELFF.

The gene calls are TRBV7-2 and TRBJ1-6; D is perhaps TRBD1 (5 bases). This CDR3 has 16 residues. Germline V gives CDR1 SGHTA, CDR2 FQGNSA. The V end lost 1 base, the J end lost 7 bases, and 14 bases lay between the germline ends. CDR3: CASSLGRLAGNSPLHF. In DNA form, the CDR3 reads TGTGCCAGCAGCTTAGGTAGGCTTGCAGGGAATTCACCCCTCCACTTT.

This rearrangement joins TRBV11-2 to TRBJ1-6; D unresolved. V was pared by 2 bases and J by 7 bases, with 9 bases between. The CDR3 covers 14 residues. Germline CDR1 reads SGHAT; CDR2 reads FQNNGV. The CDR3 DNA follows: TGTGCCAGCAGCTTACCCGAGGGAAATTCACCCCTCCACTTT. Translated, it gives CASSLPEGNSPLHF.

The CDR3 here is CASSLALNEKLFF. CDR3 coding DNA: TGTGCCAGCAGCTTAGCACTTAATGAAAAACTGTTTTTT. The chain uses TRBV7-2 and TRBJ1-4, with D unclear. CDR1 and CDR2 (germline): SGHTA, FQGNSA. V was cut by 0 bases and J by 4 bases, with 3 bases left in between. This CDR3 is built from 13 residues.

The gene calls are TRBV4-2 and TRBJ2-7, with 7 bases fitting TRBD1. This CDR3 spans 14 amino acids. J gave up 6 bases and V 0 bases, and 5 bases lay outside the gene matches. Germline V lookup: CDR1 LGHNA, CDR2 YNFKEQ. The CDR3 loop is CASSQEVSGGEQYF. Here the CDR3 DNA reads TGTGCCAGCAGCCAAGAGGTTTCAGGGGGCGAGCAGTACTTC.

V and J are TRBV15 and TRBJ2-1; 7 nucleotides match TRBD1. This CDR3 has 16 amino acids. With V trimmed by 0 bases and J by 9 bases, 11 bases remained unmatched. From germline, CDR1 is LNHNV and CDR2 YYDKDF (reference sequence). CDR3 nucleotide sequence: TGTGCCACCAGCAGAGATCCGGCTAGGGGGCAGAGTGAGCAGTTCTTC. Translating it yields CATSRDPARGQSEQFF.

This sequence joins TRBV14 and TRBJ2-1, with 8 bases aligning to TRBD2. The trim removed 4 bases at V and 5 bases at J, leaving 7 bases unmatched. The germline V gene encodes CDR1 SGHDN and CDR2 FVKESK. There are 15 residues in the CDR3. The DNA of the CDR3 is TGTGCCAGCAGCCTCCAGCGGGGGTATAACAATGAGCAGTTCTTC. Residues: CASSLQRGYNNEQFF. The variable domain in full, completed from reference TRBV14 and TRBJ2-1, reads EAGVTQFPSHSVIEKGQTVTLRCDPISGHDNLYWYRRVMGKEIKFLLHFVKESKQDESGMPNNRFLAERTGGTYSTLKVQPAELEDSGVYFCASSLQRGYNNEQFFGPGTRLTVL.

The chain combines TRBV7-9 with TRBJ2-5; the D gene is possibly TRBD2 (6 bases). The CDR3 is 15 residues long. Trimming pared 5 bases from V and 1 base from J, leaving 14 bases between. CDR1 SEHNR and CDR2 FQNEAQ come from the germline V gene (reference sequence). This CDR3 reads CASSPLRGFQETQYF. CDR3 nucleotides: TGTGCCAGCAGCCCTCTTCGGGGGTTCCAAGAGACCCAGTACTTC.

This clone was seen a handful of times. The V gene is TRBV7-9, the J gene TRBJ1-2, with 7 positions matching TRBD1. The V gene's germline CDR1 is SEHNR and CDR2 FQNEAQ (reference sequence). The trim removed 1 base at V and 7 bases at J, leaving 3 bases unmatched. The CDR3 consists of 13 residues. The CDR3 sequence is CASSLEGAGGYTF. CDR3 DNA: TGTGCCAGCAGCTTAGAGGGGGCAGGTGGCTACACCTTC.

The rearrangement links TRBV7-9 to TRBJ2-7; TRBD1 matches 7 bases. This CDR3 spans 14 amino acids. V was pared by 5 bases and J by 2 bases, with 6 bases of the junction left unmatched. Germline lookup yields CDR1 SEHNR and CDR2 FQNEAQ (reference sequence). The CDR3 nucleotides are TGTGCCAGCAGCCGTAGGGACAGCCCCTACGAGCAGTACTTC. This codes for CASSRRDSPYEQYF.

This clone is a singleton in its sample. The V gene is TRBV5-1, the J gene TRBJ1-1, with D possibly TRBD1 on 5 matching bases. Germline V gene sequence: CDR1 SGHRS, CDR2 YFSETQ. The length of the CDR3 is 13 residues. V was cut by 5 bases and J by 0 bases, with 8 bases left in between. The CDR3 region is CASRGPVNTEAFF. CDR3 coding DNA: TGCGCCAGCAGGGGGCCGGTGAACACTGAAGCTTTCTTT.

This sequence joins TRBV10-3 and TRBJ1-2; tentatively, D is TRBD1 (5 bases). The CDR3 is 12 amino acids. V was trimmed by 5 bases and J by 7 bases, leaving 11 bases between them. The germline V gene has CDR1 ENHRY and CDR2 SYGVKD. This CDR3 reads CAISTGASGYTF. The CDR3 nucleotides are TGTGCCATCAGTACAGGCGCAAGTGGCTACACCTTC.

The chain joins TRBV10-3 to TRBJ1-2; D is perhaps TRBD1 (6 bases). The CDR3 has 15 amino acids. Trimming took off 6 bases at V and 5 bases at J, with 19 bases between the two ends. Germline CDR1 is ENHRY and CDR2 is SYGVKD. The CDR3 nucleotides are TGTGCCATCAGCCCGGACAGAGATGGAATGTATGGCTACACCTTC. Its translation: CAISPDRDGMYGYTF.

This clone is deemed medium-sized. This chain links TRBV6-4 with TRBJ2-2, with 7 bases matching TRBD2. Germline lookup yields CDR1 MRHNA and CDR2 SNTAGT. The V segment lost 1 base and the J segment 0 bases; nucleotides outside the gene matches: 2. The CDR3 consists of 16 residues. The CDR3 sequence: CASSDLAGTNTGELFF. The CDR3 DNA is TGTGCCAGCAGTGACTTAGCGGGTACGAACACCGGGGAGCTGTTTTTT.

The rearrangement links TRBV7-2 to TRBJ2-1; 10 bases agree with TRBD2. J lost 9 bases, V lost 5 bases, and 10 bases had no gene match. The germline V gene has CDR1 SGHTA and CDR2 FQGNSA. CDR3 length equals 15 residues. CDR3 protein: CASSASILAGLEQFF. The CDR3 region has the DNA TGTGCCAGCAGCGCTAGTATACTAGCGGGGCTTGAGCAGTTCTTC.

CDR3 amino acids: CASSEYGTALYGYTF. CDR3 in DNA: TGTGCCAGCAGTGAATATGGGACTGCACTCTATGGCTACACCTTC. The rearrangement joins TRBV2 to TRBJ1-2, with D possibly matching TRBD1 (5 bases). Germline CDR1 reads SNHLY; CDR2 reads FYNNEI. The V and J ends lost 2 bases and 4 bases respectively, with 14 bases between them. This CDR3 comprises 15 residues.

V usage is TRBV27 and J usage is TRBJ2-7; 8 bases map to TRBD1. Per germline, CDR1 MNHEY and CDR2 SMNVEV (reference sequence). The V gene end was trimmed by 5 bases and the J gene end by 7 bases; junction bases not matched to a gene: 16. This CDR3 has 16 amino acids. CDR3 DNA sequence: TGTGCCAGCAGTCTAGGGACAGGTTCCCCGTCTAAAGAGCAGTACTTC. This codes for CASSLGTGSPSKEQYF.

The chain couples TRBV11-2 to TRBJ1-2, with D possibly being TRBD1 (5 bases). V was clipped by 5 bases and J by 1 base, with 11 bases between them. Germline CDR1 is SGHAT and CDR2 is FQNNGV. The CDR3 contains 14 residues. The CDR3 region has the DNA TGTGCCAGCAGCCCCCGAGACAGTAACTATGGCTACACCTTC. Translated, it gives CASSPRDSNYGYTF.

The V gene is TRBV9, the J gene TRBJ2-7, with TRBD2 matching 11 bases. The CDR3 is made up of 16 amino acids. The ends lost 0 bases at V and 5 bases at J; junction bases unmatched: 7. CDR1 is SGDLS, CDR2 YYNGEE, per germline. The CDR3 coding sequence is TGTGCCAGCAGCGTAGGGTCTAGCGGGAGGATCCACGAGCAGTACTTC. Translated: CASSVGSSGRIHEQYF.

The rearrangement links TRBV28 to TRBJ1-3; a weak D match, TRBD1 (6 bases). V was cut by 6 bases and J by 9 bases, with 24 bases left in between. Germline CDR1 and CDR2: MDHEN and SYDVKM. The CDR3 contains 16 residues. CDR3 nucleotides: TGTGCCAGCAGCTCCGTCCGGGGGGCCAAGGGTTCCACCATATATTTT. It yields the protein CASSSVRGAKGSTIYF. Variable domain in full (rest from reference TRBV28 and TRBJ1-3): DVKVTQSSRYLVKRTGEKVFLECVQDMDHENMFWYRQDPGLGLRLIYFSYDVKMKEKGDIPEGYSVSREKKERFSLILESASTNQTSMYLCASSSVRGAKGSTIYFGEGSWLTVV.